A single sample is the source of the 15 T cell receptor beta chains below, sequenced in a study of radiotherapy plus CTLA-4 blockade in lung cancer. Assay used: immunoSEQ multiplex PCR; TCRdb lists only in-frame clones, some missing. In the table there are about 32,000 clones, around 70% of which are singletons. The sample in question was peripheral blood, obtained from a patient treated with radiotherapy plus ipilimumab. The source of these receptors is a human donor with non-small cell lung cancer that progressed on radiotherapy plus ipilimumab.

CDR3: CASRIQGNQETQYF. In nucleotides, the CDR3 is TGTGCCAGCAGAATCCAAGGGAACCAAGAGACCCAGTACTTC. The chain uses TRBV13 and TRBJ2-5; no clear D. Trimming removed 6 bases from V and 0 bases from J, with 11 bases in between. This CDR3 is built from 14 residues. Per germline, CDR1 PRHDT and CDR2 FYEKMQ (reference sequence).

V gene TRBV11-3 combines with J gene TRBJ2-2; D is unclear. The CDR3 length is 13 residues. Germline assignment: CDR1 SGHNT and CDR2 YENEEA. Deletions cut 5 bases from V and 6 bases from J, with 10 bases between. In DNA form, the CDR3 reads TGTGCCAGCAGCCCCAAGACGGCCGGGGAGCTGTTTTTT. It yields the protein CASSPKTAGELFF. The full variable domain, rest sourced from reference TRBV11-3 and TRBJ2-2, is EAGVVQSPRYKIIEKKQPVAFWCNPISGHNTLYWYLQNLGQGPELLIRYENEEAVDDSQLPKDRFSAERLKGVDSTLKIQPAELGDSAVYLCASSPKTAGELFFGEGSRLTVL.

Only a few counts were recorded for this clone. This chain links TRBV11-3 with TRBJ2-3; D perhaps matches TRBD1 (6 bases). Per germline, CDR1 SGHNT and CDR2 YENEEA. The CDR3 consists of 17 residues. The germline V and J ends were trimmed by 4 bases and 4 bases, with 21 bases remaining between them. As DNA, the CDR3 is TGTGCCAGCAGCTCGCGCCAAGGGGGAGAGGTCCCAGATACGCAGTATTTT. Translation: CASSSRQGGEVPDTQYF.

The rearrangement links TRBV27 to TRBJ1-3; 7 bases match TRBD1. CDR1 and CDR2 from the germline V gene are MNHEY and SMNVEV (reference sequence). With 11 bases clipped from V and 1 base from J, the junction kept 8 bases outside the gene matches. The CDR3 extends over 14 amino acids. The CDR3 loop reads CASRGSLSGNTIYF. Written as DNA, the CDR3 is TGTGCCTCCAGGGGGAGCCTATCTGGAAACACCATATATTTT.

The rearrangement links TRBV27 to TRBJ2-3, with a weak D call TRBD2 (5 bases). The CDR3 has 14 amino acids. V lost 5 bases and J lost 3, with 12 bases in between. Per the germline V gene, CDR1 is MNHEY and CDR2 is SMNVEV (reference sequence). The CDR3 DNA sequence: TGTGCCAGCAGTCGGAGGTTGGGGACAGATACGCAGTATTTT. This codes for CASSRRLGTDTQYF.

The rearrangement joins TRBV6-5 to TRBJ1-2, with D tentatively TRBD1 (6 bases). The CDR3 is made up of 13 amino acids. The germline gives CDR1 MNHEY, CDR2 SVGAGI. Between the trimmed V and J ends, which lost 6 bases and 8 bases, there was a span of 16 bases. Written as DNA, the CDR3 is TGTGCCAGCAGCAGGGGCCCGAGACAGGGCTACACCTTC. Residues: CASSRGPRQGYTF.

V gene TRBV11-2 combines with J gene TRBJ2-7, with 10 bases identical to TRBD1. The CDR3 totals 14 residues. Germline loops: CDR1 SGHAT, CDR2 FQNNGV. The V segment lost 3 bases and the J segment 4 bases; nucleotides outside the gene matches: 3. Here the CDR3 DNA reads TGTGCCAGCAGCTTCGACAGGGGGCAGTACGAGCAGTACTTC. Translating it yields CASSFDRGQYEQYF. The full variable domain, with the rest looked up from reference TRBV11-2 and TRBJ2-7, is EAGVAQSPRYKIIEKRQSVAFWCNPISGHATLYWYQQILGQGPKLLIQFQNNGVVDDSQLPKDRFSAERLKGVDSTLKIQPAKLEDSAVYLCASSFDRGQYEQYFGPGTRLTVT.

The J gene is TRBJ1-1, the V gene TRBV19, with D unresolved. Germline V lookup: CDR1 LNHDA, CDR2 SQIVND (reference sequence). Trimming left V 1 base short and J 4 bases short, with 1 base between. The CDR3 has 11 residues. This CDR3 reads CASSIVTEAFF. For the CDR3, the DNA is TGTGCCAGTAGTATAGTCACTGAAGCTTTCTTT.

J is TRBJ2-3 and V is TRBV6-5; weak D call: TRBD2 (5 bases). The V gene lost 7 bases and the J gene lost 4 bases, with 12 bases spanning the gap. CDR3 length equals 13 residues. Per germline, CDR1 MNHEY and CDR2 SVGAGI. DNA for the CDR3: TGTGCCAGCACTCGCCACGGGGCAGATACGCAGTATTTT. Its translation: CASTRHGADTQYF.

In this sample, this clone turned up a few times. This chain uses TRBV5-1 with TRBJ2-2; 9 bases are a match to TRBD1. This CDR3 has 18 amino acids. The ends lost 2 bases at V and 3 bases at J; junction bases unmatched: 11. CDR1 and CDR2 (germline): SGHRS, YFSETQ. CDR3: CASSLILQGAWDTGELFF. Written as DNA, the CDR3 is TGCGCCAGCAGCTTAATCTTACAGGGGGCCTGGGACACCGGGGAGCTGTTTTTT.

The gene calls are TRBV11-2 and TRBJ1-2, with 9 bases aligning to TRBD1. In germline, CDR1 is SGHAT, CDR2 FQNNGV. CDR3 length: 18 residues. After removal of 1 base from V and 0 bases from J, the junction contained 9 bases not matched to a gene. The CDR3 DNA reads TGTGCCAGCAGCTTAGGGTCCTTACGGGACAGGGCTAACTATGGCTACACCTTC. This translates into CASSLGSLRDRANYGYTF.

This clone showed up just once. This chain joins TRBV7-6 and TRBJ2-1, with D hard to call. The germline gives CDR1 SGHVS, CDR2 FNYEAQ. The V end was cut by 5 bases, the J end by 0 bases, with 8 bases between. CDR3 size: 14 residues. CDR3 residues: CASSATGSYNEQFF. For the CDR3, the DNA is TGTGCCAGCAGCGCGACTGGCTCCTACAATGAGCAGTTCTTC.

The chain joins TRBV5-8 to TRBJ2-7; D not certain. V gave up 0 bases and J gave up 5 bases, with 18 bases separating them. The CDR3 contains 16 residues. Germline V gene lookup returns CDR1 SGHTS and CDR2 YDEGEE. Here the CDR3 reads CASSLAPRAYGHEQYF. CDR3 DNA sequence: TGTGCCAGCAGCTTGGCCCCCCGGGCCTACGGACACGAGCAGTACTTC.

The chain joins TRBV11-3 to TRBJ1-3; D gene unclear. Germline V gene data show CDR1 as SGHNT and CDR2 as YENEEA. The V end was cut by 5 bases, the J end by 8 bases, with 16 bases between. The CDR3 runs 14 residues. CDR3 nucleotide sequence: TGTGCCAGCAGCCCCAGGAGGGAGTCGGACACCATATATTTT. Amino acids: CASSPRRESDTIYF. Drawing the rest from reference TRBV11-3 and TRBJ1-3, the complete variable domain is EAGVVQSPRYKIIEKKQPVAFWCNPISGHNTLYWYLQNLGQGPELLIRYENEEAVDDSQLPKDRFSAERLKGVDSTLKIQPAELGDSAVYLCASSPRRESDTIYFGEGSWLTVV.

The CDR3 DNA follows: TGTGCCAGTAGGGGACTTCCAACGGCCGGGGAGCTGTTTTTT. Its protein product is CASRGLPTAGELFF. The V and J genes are TRBV19 and TRBJ2-2; tentatively, D is TRBD2 (6 bases). With 6 bases removed from V and 6 bases from J, the gap between germline ends came to 14 bases. Per the germline V gene, CDR1 is LNHDA and CDR2 is SQIVND (reference sequence). The CDR3 sequence is 14 residues long.